This T cell receptor (beta chain) was sequenced during a study of cytomegalovirus exposure and HLA in healthy donors. With 60 Vbeta and 13 Jbeta primers, the PCR was carried out. Assay used: immunoSEQ multiplex PCR; TCRdb lists only in-frame clones, some missing. The table shows around 110,000 clones, with about two thirds occurring only once. This receptor was obtained from a female donor in good health and CMV-seronegative. Sample: PBMCs.

DNA of the CDR3: TGTGCCAGCAGCCAATATACAGAGAACACTGAAGCTTTCTTT. Protein: CASSQYTENTEAFF. The V call is TRBV11-2, the J call TRBJ1-1; D gene uncertain. CDR1 SGHAT and CDR2 FQNNGV come from the germline V gene. The CDR3 loop spans 14 amino acids. Trimming stripped 5 bases from V and 1 base from J, with 11 bases between.